This is a list of T cell receptor beta chains from one sample in a study of blood T cells in healthy people across ages. MiXCR, run by TCRdb on the 5' RACE reads, gives a single entry per CDR3 protein. The data contain about 780,000 distinct CDR3 sequences, about 45% of them seen just once; the ten biggest clones take up 15% to 20%. Sequenced sample: blood. The source of these receptors is a man older than 75 in good health. CDR3s include the opening cysteine and the closing phenylalanine or tryptophan. Each record gives: D gene, CDR3 length, J gene, clone size, V gene, CDR3 DNA, CDR3 protein. A D gene is named only where the DNA matches it firmly. A row's size may be missing; if present it is once, few, many or a size class.

NA 16 TRBJ2-1 few TRBV28 TGTGCCAGCAGTTTCGGTATAAGACTAGATATGGTAGAGCAGTTCTTC CASSFGIRLDMVEQFF
TRBD2 18 TRBJ2-1 NA TRBV7-2 TGTGCCAGCAGCCGAAAAGTTGGCGGGGGGGCCTTTAACAATGAGCAGTTCTTC CASSRKVGGGAFNNEQFF
TRBD2 16 TRBJ2-7 once TRBV12-3/TRBV12-4 TGTGCCAGCAGTTCGCGGACTAGCGGGGGGCGGAACGAGCAGTACTTC CASSSRTSGGRNEQYF
NA 15 TRBJ2-7 NA TRBV6-6 TGTGCCAGCAGTTACTCAGTGGCAGGGGACTACGAGCAGTACTTC CASSYSVAGDYEQYF
NA 16 TRBJ2-1 NA TRBV4-1 TGCGCCAGCAGCCAACCTATAGAGAGAGGCTACAATGAGCAGTTCTTC CASSQPIERGYNEQFF
NA 16 TRBJ2-3 few TRBV6-6 TGTGCCAGCAGTAAGTCCATCTACGGGAACACAGATACGCAGTATTTT CASSKSIYGNTDTQYF
NA 14 TRBJ1-6 NA TRBV28 TGTGCCAGCAGTTTATCGGGGACCAATTCACCCCTCCACTTT CASSLSGTNSPLHF
NA 13 TRBJ1-2 many TRBV6-5 TGTGCCAGCAGCCCCACCACGTACTATGGCTACACCTTC CASSPTTYYGYTF
NA 14 TRBJ1-4 NA TRBV20-1 TGCAGTGCTAGTGAGGGCAGCAATAATGAAAAACTGTTTTTT CSASEGSNNEKLFF
NA 15 TRBJ2-5 NA TRBV15 TGTGCCACCAGCAGAGATTGGAGCGACGGAGAGACCCAGTACTTC CATSRDWSDGETQYF
NA 12 TRBJ2-4 NA TRBV28 TGTGCCAACAGGAACGGAGCGGGCATTCAGTACTTC CANRNGAGIQYF
TRBD2 19 TRBJ2-6 many TRBV5-6 TGTGCCAGCAGCTTGTGGGCTAGCGGTGATAGCTCTGGGGCCAACGTCCTGACTTTC CASSLWASGDSSGANVLTF
NA 19 TRBJ2-3 NA TRBV7-2 TGTGCCAGCAGCTTAATGGGTGATGCACCTCTTTCCAGCACAGATACGCAGTATTTT CASSLMGDAPLSSTDTQYF
TRBD1 15 TRBJ2-7 NA TRBV12-3/TRBV12-4 TGTGCCAGCAGTTTCCGGCAGGGGGTATCCTACGAGCAGTACTTC CASSFRQGVSYEQYF
NA 12 TRBJ2-1 NA TRBV20-1 TGCAGTGTCACTTCTAACTACAATGAGCAGTTCTTC CSVTSNYNEQFF
NA 13 TRBJ2-2 few TRBV20-1 TGCAGTGCTCCCCGCCAGGGGCCCGGGGAGCTGTTTTTT CSAPRQGPGELFF
TRBD1 15 TRBJ1-2 NA TRBV7-2 TGTGCCAGCAGCGCAAAGACAGGGGGGAACTATGGCTACACCTTC CASSAKTGGNYGYTF
TRBD2 15 TRBJ2-5 few TRBV27 TGTGCCAGCAGGCTAGCGGGAGGGCACCAAGAGACCCAGTACTTC CASRLAGGHQETQYF
NA 15 TRBJ2-7 NA TRBV21-1 TGTGCCAGCAGCCTGCCGCGACTAGGGATCTACGAGCAGTACTTC CASSLPRLGIYEQYF
NA 15 TRBJ1-1 once TRBV2 TGTGCCAGCAGTGAACAACCAGGGGCGGACACTGAAGCTTTCTTT CASSEQPGADTEAFF
TRBD1 14 TRBJ2-1 few TRBV27 TGTGCCAGCAGTTTTGGGCTACAGGGGTGGGAGCAGTTCTTC CASSFGLQGWEQFF
NA 15 TRBJ2-1 NA TRBV7-9 TGTGCCAGCAGCTTAGCGGGGGATTATGCCAATGAGCAGTTCTTC CASSLAGDYANEQFF
TRBD2 16 TRBJ2-5 NA TRBV7-2 TGTGCCAGCAGCCCAGGGGCTAGCGGGAGCTTGGAGACCCAGTACTTC CASSPGASGSLETQYF
NA 11 TRBJ2-7 NA TRBV28 TGTGCCAGCGCGTCTTTTTACGAGCAGTACTTC CASASFYEQYF
TRBD2 15 TRBJ2-7 NA TRBV29-1 TGCAGCGCCACTAGCGGGGCCGGGTCACTTTACGAGCAGTACTTC CSATSGAGSLYEQYF
TRBD2 13 TRBJ2-1 few TRBV5-1 TGCGCCAGCAGCTCCGGACTAGCGGGGGAGCAGTTCTTC CASSSGLAGEQFF
TRBD2 17 TRBJ2-1 many TRBV10-3 TGTGCCATCAGTGAAAACGCCGGGACTAGCGGCTCCAATGAGCAGTTCTTC CAISENAGTSGSNEQFF
NA 11 TRBJ2-3 few TRBV6-1 TGTGCCAGCAGGACCCAAGATACGCAGTATTTT CASRTQDTQYF
NA 15 TRBJ1-1 NA TRBV11-2 TGTGCCAGCAGCTTAGATGGGGGAACAGGGACTGAAGCTTTCTTT CASSLDGGTGTEAFF
NA 17 TRBJ2-7 NA TRBV28 TGTGCCAGCAGTTTATCCCAAGGTTTCAAGGGTCCCTACGAGCAGTACTTC CASSLSQGFKGPYEQYF
TRBD2 13 TRBJ2-1 NA TRBV7-3 TGTGCCAGCAGCCCCGGGACTAGAAGGCAGCAGTTCTTC CASSPGTRRQQFF
TRBD2 12 TRBJ2-5 few TRBV20-1 TGCAGTGGACGGCTAGCGGAAGAGACCCAGTACTTC CSGRLAEETQYF
TRBD2 13 TRBJ2-1 few TRBV20-1 TGCAGTGCCCGAGGGAGGGCCGGGAATGAGCAGTTCTTC CSARGRAGNEQFF
TRBD2 16 TRBJ2-3 NA TRBV14 TGTGCCAGCAGCCTACTTGAGACTAGCGGGACAGGTACGCAGTATTTT CASSLLETSGTGTQYF
TRBD2 15 TRBJ2-1 NA TRBV28 TGTGCCAGCAGTACCACGGGACTAGCGGGAGTTGAGCAGTTCTTC CASSTTGLAGVEQFF
TRBD2 15 TRBJ2-5 many TRBV12-3/TRBV12-4 TGTGCCAGCAGAGGGACTAGCGGAGGGGGAGAGACCCAGTACTTC CASRGTSGGGETQYF